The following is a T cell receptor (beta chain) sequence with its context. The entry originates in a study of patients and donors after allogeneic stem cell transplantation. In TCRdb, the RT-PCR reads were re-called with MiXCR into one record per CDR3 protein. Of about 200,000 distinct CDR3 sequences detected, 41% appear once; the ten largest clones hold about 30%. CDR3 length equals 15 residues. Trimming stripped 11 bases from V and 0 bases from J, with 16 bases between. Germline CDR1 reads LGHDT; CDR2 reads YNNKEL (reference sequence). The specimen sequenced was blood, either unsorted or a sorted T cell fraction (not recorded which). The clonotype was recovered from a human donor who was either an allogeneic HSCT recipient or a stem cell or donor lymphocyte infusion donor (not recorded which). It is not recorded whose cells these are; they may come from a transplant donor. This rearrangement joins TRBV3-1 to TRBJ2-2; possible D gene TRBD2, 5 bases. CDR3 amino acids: CAAKSDFPNTGELFF. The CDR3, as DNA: TGTGCCGCCAAGTCGGACTTTCCGAACACCGGGGAGCTGTTTTTT.